The TCR beta chain described here comes from a study of T cell repertoires in aging, cancer and after chemotherapy. Background on the study: Paired samples before and after chemotherapy came from chronic lymphocytic leukemia patients on fludarabine- or bendamustine-based regimens. Overall study results and limits: Loss of evenness, beyond lost richness, contributed to age-related TCR diversity decline in cancer patients.

Details on this clonotype: As yet, its antigen is unknown. At one end the junction does not follow the germline gene, possibly because of a read error.

A mixed TRB-A/B primer pool amplified rearranged TRB by multiplex touch-down PCR. TCRdb ran MiXCR on the multiplex PCR reads and lists one entry per CDR3 protein. The sample consists of about 9,000 distinct CDR3 sequences, more than 20% of them appearing once. The CDR3 has 14 amino acids. The germline CDR1 and CDR2 sequences are ENHRY and SYGVKD. Amplification of TCR beta used genomic DNA extracted from peripheral blood. The source material was blood. The rearrangement links TRBV10-3 to TRBJ2-7; 11 nucleotides match TRBD1. This sequence was found in a human donor with a blood cancer. The donor label of this sample is uncertain. CDR3 residues: CASSYGTGGDEQYF. DNA for the CDR3: TGTGCCAGCAGTTACGGGACAGGGGGTGACGAGCAGTACTTC.